This passage covers 2 T cell receptor beta chains from one sample sequenced in a study of CD8 T cells in Susac syndrome. The authors reverse transcribed roughly 0.5 to 1 ug RNA with random hexamers. In TCRdb, the immunoSEQ multiplex PCR reads were re-called with MiXCR into one record per CDR3 protein. The sample has under 200,000 distinct CDR3 sequences, 95% seen once. The specimen sequenced was CD8+ T cells from PBMCs. All receptors derive from a human donor with Susac syndrome.

The chain combines TRBV5-1 with TRBJ1-6; no clear D. The CDR3 extends over 14 amino acids. V lost 0 bases, J lost 5 bases, and 6 bases lay in between. The germline CDR1 and CDR2 sequences are SGHRS and YFSETQ. This CDR3 is CASSLGRDNSPLHF. CDR3 sequence (DNA): TGCGCCAGCAGCTTGGGAAGGGATAATTCACCCCTCCACTTT.

The rearrangement joins TRBV5-4 to TRBJ2-1, with D possibly being TRBD1 or TRBD2 (9 bases each). From germline, CDR1 is SGHNT and CDR2 YYREEE (reference sequence). Trimming took off 1 base at V and 4 bases at J, with 30 bases between the two ends. This CDR3 is 21 amino acids long. The CDR3 loop reads CASSLIGQGHPGLASYNEQFF. CDR3 bases: TGTGCCAGCAGCTTGATAGGACAGGGGCACCCGGGACTAGCCTCGTACAATGAGCAGTTCTTC.